A single sample gave rise to the 22 T cell receptor beta chains below, sequenced in a study of response to subunit inactivated influenza vaccine. Using its own MiXCR run on the RT-PCR reads, TCRdb lists one record per CDR3 protein. The sample holds about 570,000 distinct CDR3 sequences, 11% seen once. The same specimen was also included in a second study, on T cells expressing NK-cell markers. That study reports: Synthesis of TCR beta cDNA relied on 5'RACE template switching carrying UMIs.

The source material was PBMCs from blood, sampled on the day of vaccination. Receptor source: a man aged 50 to 60 who received an inactivated influenza vaccine.

The chain uses TRBV20-1 and TRBJ1-6; weak D call: TRBD1 (6 bases). The CDR3 sequence is 14 residues long. Germline V gives CDR1 DFQATT, CDR2 SNEGSKA (reference sequence). V was clipped by 0 bases and J by 9 bases, with 12 bases between them. The CDR3 sequence is CSAREQGMSSPLHF. CDR3 bases: TGCAGTGCTAGAGAGCAGGGGATGTCTTCACCCCTCCACTTT.

This clonotype was counted once. CDR3 nucleotide sequence: TGCAGTGCCCAGGGCCGCCCCCATGTGCAGTTCTTC. Translating gives CSAQGRPHVQFF. The chain is built from TRBV20-1 and TRBJ2-1; D perhaps matches TRBD1 (5 bases). Per the germline V gene, CDR1 is DFQATT and CDR2 is SNEGSKA (reference sequence). Trimming removed 6 bases at V and 12 bases at J, with 18 bases between. The CDR3 length is 12 residues.

The chain employs TRBV10-2 and TRBJ2-1; 11 bases match TRBD2. Germline V gene data show CDR1 as WSHSY and CDR2 as SAAADI. The CDR3 sequence is 15 residues long. V shed 1 base and J 6 bases; nucleotides not matched to a gene: 2. For the CDR3, the DNA is TGCGCCAGCAGTGAGTTTAGCGGGGGGGGCAATGAGCAGTTCTTC. It translates to CASSEFSGGGNEQFF.

This chain connects TRBV14 to TRBJ2-7; no clear D gene. The germline V gene encodes CDR1 SGHDN and CDR2 FVKESK. V lost 2 bases, J lost 4 bases, and 9 bases lay in between. This CDR3 contains 13 residues. The CDR3: CASSQSTPYEQYF. As DNA, the CDR3 is TGTGCCAGCAGCCAAAGTACACCTTACGAGCAGTACTTC.

This clonotype was detected only a few times. V usage is TRBV12-3 or TRBV12-4 and J usage is TRBJ2-2, with 11 bases that match TRBD2. V lost 7 bases and J lost 6; bases outside the gene matches: 10. This CDR3 is built from 16 residues. This chain's CDR3 is CASTWGLAGGPGELFF. CDR3 coding DNA: TGTGCCAGCACCTGGGGCTTAGCGGGAGGGCCCGGGGAGCTGTTTTTT.

This clonotype was counted between two and nine times. This chain connects TRBV10-3 to TRBJ1-6; D gene ambiguous. V lost 4 bases, J lost 6 bases, and 10 bases lay in between. The CDR3 contains 14 residues. Germline CDR1 and CDR2: ENHRY and SYGVKD. The CDR3 DNA is TGTGCCATCAGTGTCGGGAGAAGTAATTCACCCCTCCACTTT. It specifies CAISVGRSNSPLHF.

J is TRBJ2-7 and V is TRBV7-2; D unclear. CDR1 and CDR2 from the germline V gene are SGHTA and FQGNSA. The CDR3 covers 12 residues. V was clipped by 5 bases and J by 7 bases, with 12 bases between them. CDR3 region: CASSQQFTEQYF. CDR3 sequence (DNA): TGTGCCAGCAGCCAGCAATTTACGGAGCAGTACTTC.

This clonotype was detected many times. This chain connects TRBV12-3 or TRBV12-4 to TRBJ1-1; tentatively, D is TRBD1 (6 bases). The CDR3 loop spans 13 amino acids. Trimming shortened V by 5 bases and J by 10 bases, and 17 bases separated the two germline ends. CDR3 nucleotides: TGTGCCAGCAGTGTAAGCCGGGACATCGGAGCTTTCTTT. It codes for CASSVSRDIGAFF.

CDR3 DNA: TGTGCCAGCAGCTTCTCGGCCGACATTCAGTACTTC. It translates to CASSFSADIQYF. The V call is TRBV5-6, the J call TRBJ2-4; D gene uncertain. Looked up from germline, CDR1 is SGHDT and CDR2 is YYEEEE. The CDR3 is 12 amino acids. Trimming left V 2 bases short and J 8 bases short, with 8 bases between.

This clonotype was detected many times. The chain links TRBV29-1 to TRBJ2-7, with 9 bases lining up with TRBD1. From germline, CDR1 is SQVTM and CDR2 ANQGSEA. There are 12 residues in the CDR3. The V gene end was trimmed by 6 bases and the J gene end by 3 bases; junction bases not matched to a gene: 3. The CDR3 DNA follows: TGCAGCGTCGGGACAGGGATCTACGAGCAGTACTTC. Translating it yields CSVGTGIYEQYF.

The chain has TRBV5-1 and TRBJ1-4; D is undetermined. The germline V and J ends were trimmed by 4 bases and 2 bases, with 15 bases remaining between them. CDR1 and CDR2 from the germline V gene are SGHRS and YFSETQ. This CDR3 region has 16 residues. CDR3 DNA sequence: TGCGCCAGCAGCCTTACACGGGCGGTTACTAATGAAAAACTGTTTTTT. Its protein product is CASSLTRAVTNEKLFF.

The gene calls are TRBV4-3 and TRBJ2-7; a possible D gene is TRBD1 (5 bases). V shed 2 bases and J shed 6 bases, with 14 bases lying between them. Germline CDR1 LGHNA, CDR2 YSLEER. There are 14 residues in the CDR3. CDR3 protein: CASSQIIGASEQYF. The CDR3 bases are TGCGCCAGCAGCCAAATTATAGGGGCATCCGAGCAGTACTTC.

The chain carries TRBV7-3 and TRBJ2-6, with a tentative D call TRBD2 (6 bases). The CDR3 spans 16 residues. Germline values: CDR1 SGHTA, CDR2 FQGTGA. V gave up 5 bases and J gave up 4 bases, with 15 bases separating them. Written as DNA, the CDR3 is TGTGCCAGCAGCCCCCCAGGACTAACGGGGGCCAACGTCCTGACTTTC. It encodes CASSPPGLTGANVLTF.

The chain employs TRBV9 and TRBJ2-2; 7 nucleotides match TRBD1. The V and J ends lost 4 bases and 7 bases, in that order; junction bases with no gene match: 7. The V gene's germline CDR1 is SGDLS and CDR2 YYNGEE. The CDR3 contains 14 residues. The CDR3 sequence is CASSTQGSGGELFF. The CDR3 DNA is TGTGCCAGCAGCACACAGGGGAGTGGCGGGGAGCTGTTTTTT.

The sample holds many counts of this clonotype. The J gene is TRBJ2-5, the V gene TRBV7-9, with TRBD2 as a possible D gene (5 bases). From germline, CDR1 is SEHNR and CDR2 FQNEAQ (reference sequence). There are 13 residues in the CDR3. With 2 bases removed from V and 5 bases from J, the gap between germline ends came to 9 bases. The CDR3 is CASSLFLAETQYF. Here the CDR3 DNA reads TGTGCCAGCAGCTTATTTCTAGCTGAGACCCAGTACTTC.

The chain has TRBV18 and TRBJ2-1, with D possibly matching TRBD1 (6 bases). Germline V gives CDR1 KGHSH, CDR2 LQKENI. V lost 5 bases, J lost 10 bases, and 15 bases lay in between. The CDR3 runs to 13 residues. This CDR3 is CASSSRRTEEQFF. CDR3 sequence (DNA): TGTGCCAGCTCATCGCGGCGGACAGAAGAGCAGTTCTTC.

The CDR3 loop reads CASSFPQGTGHSPLHF. The CDR3 DNA follows: TGTGCCAGCAGCTTTCCACAGGGCACCGGCCATTCACCCCTCCACTTT. The V and J genes are TRBV7-9 and TRBJ1-6; possible D gene TRBD1, 6 bases. The V end lost 3 bases, the J end lost 8 bases, and 17 bases lay between the germline ends. This CDR3 contains 16 residues. Germline values: CDR1 SEHNR, CDR2 FQNEAQ (reference sequence).

V and J are TRBV15 and TRBJ2-7; 8 bases line up with TRBD1. The CDR3 runs 15 residues. Germline V gene lookup returns CDR1 LNHNV and CDR2 YYDKDF (reference sequence). Trimming took 3 bases from V and 5 from J; bases not matched to a gene: 9. The CDR3 is CATSSGTGRGDEQYF. CDR3 sequence (DNA): TGTGCCACCAGCAGCGGGACAGGCCGGGGTGACGAGCAGTACTTC.

This clonotype appeared a few times. This chain connects TRBV12-3 or TRBV12-4 to TRBJ2-3, with D possibly matching TRBD2 (6 bases). CDR3 length: 15 amino acids. Trimming left V 2 bases short and J 7 bases short, with 16 bases between. CDR3 in DNA: TGTGCCAGCAGTTTACGGGAGCTAAAGTTAAATACGCAGTATTTT. Translated: CASSLRELKLNTQYF.

This clonotype has only a few counts. V is TRBV20-1 and J is TRBJ2-1; D unclear. V was shortened by 2 bases and J by 3 bases, with 26 bases between the two germline ends. Germline V CDR1 and CDR2: DFQATT, SNEGSKA (reference sequence). The CDR3 spans 19 residues. The CDR3 protein is CSARPSAIGPSADYNEQFF. CDR3 coding DNA: TGCAGTGCTAGACCATCCGCTATAGGGCCTTCCGCGGACTACAATGAGCAGTTCTTC.

The DNA for the CDR3 is TGCAGTGCTAGAGACCTAGGCTACAATGAGCAGTTCTTC. This gives the protein CSARDLGYNEQFF. The chain combines TRBV20-1 with TRBJ2-1; D is unresolved. From germline, CDR1 is DFQATT and CDR2 SNEGSKA (reference sequence). V gave up 0 bases and J gave up 3 bases, with 6 bases separating them. There are 13 residues in the CDR3.

The V gene is TRBV9, the J gene TRBJ2-1; 9 positions match TRBD2. Germline CDR1 and CDR2: SGDLS and YYNGEE. The CDR3 totals 17 residues. The trim removed 0 bases at V and 6 bases at J, leaving 10 bases unmatched. The CDR3 spells CASSVDESSGRPNEQFF. CDR3 bases: TGTGCCAGCAGCGTAGACGAGTCCAGCGGGAGGCCCAATGAGCAGTTCTTC.